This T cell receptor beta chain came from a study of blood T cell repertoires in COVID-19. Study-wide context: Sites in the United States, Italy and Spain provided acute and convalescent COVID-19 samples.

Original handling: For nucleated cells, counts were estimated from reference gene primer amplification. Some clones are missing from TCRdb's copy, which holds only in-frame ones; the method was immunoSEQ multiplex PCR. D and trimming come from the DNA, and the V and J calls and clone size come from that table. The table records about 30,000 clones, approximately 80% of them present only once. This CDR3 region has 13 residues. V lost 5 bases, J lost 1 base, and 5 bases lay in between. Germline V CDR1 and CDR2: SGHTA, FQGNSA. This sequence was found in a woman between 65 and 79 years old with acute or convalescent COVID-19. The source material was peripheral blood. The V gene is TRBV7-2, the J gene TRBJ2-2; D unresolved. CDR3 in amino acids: CASSQKNTGELFF. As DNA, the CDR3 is TGTGCCAGCAGCCAAAAGAACACCGGGGAGCTGTTTTTT.